These 20 T cell receptor beta chains were all obtained from the same sample, sequenced in a study of blood T cell repertoires in COVID-19. Data came from immunoSEQ multiplex PCR; TCRdb stores just in-frame clones and leaves some out. The data show about 88,000 clones, approximately 81% seen once. The sample taken for sequencing was peripheral blood. The receptors were gathered from a woman aged 70-85 years with acute or convalescent COVID-19.

The V call is TRBV12-5, the J call TRBJ1-2, with no clear D. Germline-derived CDR1 and CDR2 are LGHNT and FRNRAP. This CDR3 comprises 10 residues. Between the trimmed V and J ends, which lost 5 bases and 7 bases, there was a span of 5 bases. The CDR3 protein is CASGECGYTF. CDR3 in DNA: TGTGCTAGTGGTGAGTGTGGCTACACCTTC.

This chain joins TRBV19 and TRBJ1-4, with unresolved D. Germline V lookup: CDR1 LNHDA, CDR2 SQIVND (reference sequence). Trimming pared 3 bases from V and 0 bases from J, leaving 5 bases between. This CDR3 has 14 residues. CDR3 in amino acids: CASSIRSTNEKLFF. The CDR3 DNA reads as TGTGCCAGTAGTATTAGATCAACTAATGAAAAACTGTTTTTT.

This sequence joins TRBV5-4 and TRBJ2-5; D not certain. CDR3 length equals 15 residues. Trimming left V 4 bases short and J 5 bases short, with 18 bases between. Germline V gene data show CDR1 as SGHNT and CDR2 as YYREEE (reference sequence). The CDR3 spells CASSHPRTPRETQYF. In DNA, the CDR3 is TGTGCCAGCAGCCATCCCCGAACTCCCCGGGAGACCCAGTACTTC.

The CDR3 region is CAWSHTSGRGYEQYV. The CDR3 DNA is TGTGCCTGGAGTCACACTAGCGGGAGAGGTTACGAGCAGTACGTC. V gene TRBV30 combines with J gene TRBJ2-7; 11 bases line up with TRBD2. V dropped 2 bases and J dropped 4; count of bases not matched to a gene: 7. The germline gives CDR1 GTSNPN, CDR2 SVGIG (reference sequence). The CDR3 is made up of 15 amino acids.

J is TRBJ1-2 and V is TRBV7-9; perhaps TRBD1 as D (6 bases). The CDR3 has 14 residues. Germline CDR1 SEHNR, CDR2 FQNEAQ (reference sequence). V lost 5 bases and J 2 bases, leaving 12 bases between the germline ends. The CDR3 DNA sequence: TGTGCCAGCAGCAAGCTTACAGGGAACTATGGCTACACCTTC. Translation gives CASSKLTGNYGYTF.

The count of this clone is one. V and J are TRBV3-1 (or the pseudogene TRBV3-2) and TRBJ1-3, with a tentative D call TRBD1 (5 bases). Trimming removed 6 bases at V and 8 bases at J, with 20 bases between. The CDR3 totals 15 residues. CDR1 and CDR2 (germline): LGHDT, YNNKEL (reference sequence). CDR3: CASSEVRAGPHTIYF. Written as DNA, the CDR3 is TGTGCCAGCAGTGAAGTACGGGCAGGGCCTCACACCATATATTTT.

The table lists this clone with a few counts. The chain recombines TRBV28 with TRBJ1-2; the D gene is possibly TRBD1 (6 bases). The CDR3 extends over 15 amino acids. V lost 6 bases and J lost 0, with 14 bases in between. The germline gives CDR1 MDHEN, CDR2 SYDVKM. CDR3 in DNA: TGTGCCAGCAGCCCCGGCGGGGGCGCTAACTATGGCTACACCTTC. Its translation is CASSPGGGANYGYTF.

CDR3 sequence reads: CASSSNPGFNTEAFF. The CDR3 region has the DNA TGTGCCAGCAGTTCGAATCCGGGATTTAACACTGAAGCTTTCTTT. The gene calls are TRBV28 and TRBJ1-1, with D hard to call. The V gene lost 4 bases and the J gene lost 2 bases, with 14 bases spanning the gap. Germline V gives CDR1 MDHEN, CDR2 SYDVKM. The CDR3 is 15 residues long.

The chain joins TRBV21-1 to TRBJ2-1; TRBD1, the D gene given by the table, was not confirmed from the DNA. TRBV21-1 is flagged as a pseudogene. The length of the CDR3 is 21 residues. CDR3 DNA sequence: TGTGCCAGCAGCAAGGCGTTAACTGGGGGACAGGAATTGAGCTCCTACAATGAGCAGTTCTTC. Amino acid sequence: CASSKALTGGQELSSYNEQFF.

Here the CDR3 DNA reads TGTGCCAGTAGTATAACACAGAGCAATCAGCCCCAGCATTTT. Amino acids: CASSITQSNQPQHF. The chain combines TRBV19 with TRBJ1-5; no definite D call. Germline V gene sequence: CDR1 LNHDA, CDR2 SQIVND (reference sequence). Trimming pared 2 bases from V and 1 base from J, leaving 6 bases between. The CDR3 runs 14 residues.

V gene TRBV5-1 combines with J gene TRBJ2-7; 10 nucleotides align to TRBD2. The germline gives CDR1 SGHRS, CDR2 YFSETQ. The CDR3 runs to 14 residues. V was pared by 5 bases and J by 5 bases, with 7 bases of the junction left unmatched. The CDR3 spells CASSYYGLADEQYV. As DNA, the CDR3 is TGCGCCAGCAGTTACTACGGACTAGCGGACGAGCAGTACGTC.

The gene calls are TRBV2 and TRBJ1-2; tentatively, D is TRBD1 (6 bases). This CDR3 is 13 amino acids long. V lost 3 bases to trimming and J lost 3 bases, with 8 bases between them. Per germline, CDR1 SNHLY and CDR2 FYNNEI. Written as DNA, the CDR3 is TGTGCCAGCAGTGAGAGGGGGTACTATGGCTACACCTTC. This sequence encodes CASSERGYYGYTF.

The genes are TRBV2 and TRBJ1-2, with 9 bases aligning to TRBD1. V was clipped by 4 bases and J by 4 bases; unmatched bases: 16. This CDR3 comprises 18 residues. Per germline, CDR1 SNHLY and CDR2 FYNNEI. CDR3 nucleotides: TGTGCCAGCAGTGTACCCCCCATCTACAGGGGGCGCGTCTATGGCTACACCTTC. It codes for CASSVPPIYRGRVYGYTF.

The chain couples TRBV24-1 to TRBJ2-1; TRBD1 aligns across 12 bases. The CDR3 has 16 amino acids. Trimming removed 6 bases from V and 8 bases from J; junction bases left unmatched: 10. CDR1 is KGHDR, CDR2 SFDVKD, per germline. CDR3 sequence reads: CATSHPRDRGRDEQFF. The CDR3 nucleotides are TGTGCCACCAGTCACCCAAGGGACAGGGGGCGGGATGAGCAGTTCTTC.

This clone was observed a handful of times. The gene calls are TRBV7-8 and TRBJ1-1; D is ambiguous. The V gene lost 5 bases and the J gene lost 2 bases, with 24 bases spanning the gap. The CDR3 spans 18 residues. Per the germline V gene, CDR1 is SGHVS and CDR2 is FQNEAQ. Here the CDR3 reads CASSPFFEIPYLNTEAFF. CDR3 nucleotide sequence: TGTGCCAGCAGCCCTTTTTTCGAGATACCCTACCTAAACACTGAAGCTTTCTTT.

This clone was picked up one time. The V gene is TRBV7-6, the J gene TRBJ2-3; 11 bases align to TRBD2. From germline, CDR1 is SGHVS and CDR2 FNYEAQ. The CDR3 is made up of 15 amino acids. J lost 8 bases, V lost 5 bases, and 9 bases had no gene match. DNA of the CDR3: TGTGCCAGCAGCATAGGGGGACTAGCGGATGCTACGCAGTATTTT. Translating it yields CASSIGGLADATQYF.

The chain carries TRBV9 and TRBJ1-1; no clear D gene. Germline loops: CDR1 SGDLS, CDR2 YYNGEE. Trimming took off 3 bases at V and 6 bases at J, with 15 bases between the two ends. The CDR3 is made up of 14 amino acids. This CDR3 is CASSDRLPPSEAFF. The CDR3 bases are TGTGCCAGCAGCGACCGACTACCCCCCTCTGAAGCTTTCTTT.

This clone has a handful of counts. The chain uses TRBV3-1 (or the pseudogene TRBV3-2) and TRBJ1-5; D is unresolved. This CDR3 has 13 residues. Germline V gene sequence: CDR1 LGHDT, CDR2 YNNKEL (reference sequence). The V gene lost 0 bases and the J gene lost 7 bases, with 7 bases spanning the gap. CDR3 region: CASSQDYSQPQHF. For the CDR3, the DNA is TGTGCCAGCAGCCAAGATTATTCCCAGCCCCAGCATTTT.

The chain uses TRBV7-9 and TRBJ1-5; 9 bases match TRBD1. Per germline, CDR1 SEHNR and CDR2 FQNEAQ (reference sequence). The CDR3 totals 14 residues. Trimming at V came to 6 bases and at J to 4 bases, leaving 4 bases not matched to a gene. The DNA for the CDR3 is TGTGCCAGCAGTCCGGGACAGGGAAATCAGCCCCAGCATTTT. Translating gives CASSPGQGNQPQHF.

The chain carries TRBV5-4 and TRBJ2-2; 7 bases align to TRBD1. The germline V gene encodes CDR1 SGHNT and CDR2 YYREEE (reference sequence). CDR3 size: 13 residues. The junction had 1 base not matched to a gene; V was cut back by 2 bases and J by 6 bases. CDR3 sequence: CASSFTGAGELFF. CDR3 in DNA: TGTGCCAGCAGCTTTACAGGGGCCGGGGAGCTGTTTTTT.